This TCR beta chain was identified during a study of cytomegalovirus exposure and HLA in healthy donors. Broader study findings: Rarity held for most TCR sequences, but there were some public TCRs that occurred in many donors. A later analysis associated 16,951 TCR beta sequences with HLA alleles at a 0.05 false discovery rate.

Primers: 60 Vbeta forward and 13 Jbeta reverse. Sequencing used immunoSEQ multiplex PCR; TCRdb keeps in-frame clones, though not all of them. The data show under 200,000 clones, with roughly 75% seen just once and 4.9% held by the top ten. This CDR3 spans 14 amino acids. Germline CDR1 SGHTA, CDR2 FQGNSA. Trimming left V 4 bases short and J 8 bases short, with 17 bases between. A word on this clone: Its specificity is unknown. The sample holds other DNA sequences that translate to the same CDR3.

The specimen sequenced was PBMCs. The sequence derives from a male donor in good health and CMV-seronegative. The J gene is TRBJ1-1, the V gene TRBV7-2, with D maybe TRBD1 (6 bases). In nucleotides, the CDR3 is TGTGCCAGCAGCTCCACGGGGGGCCAGACCGAAGCTTTCTTT. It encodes CASSSTGGQTEAFF.